The 22 T cell receptor beta chains below were found in one sample sequenced in a study of blood T cell repertoires in COVID-19. The protocol was immunoSEQ multiplex PCR, while the TCRdb copy is restricted to in-frame clones and leaves out a portion. The sample consists of around 170,000 clones, roughly four fifths of them appearing once. Sequences were obtained from peripheral blood. The receptors stem from a woman between 35 and 50 years old with acute or convalescent COVID-19.

This chain connects TRBV10-3 to TRBJ1-1, with 9 bases that match TRBD1. The length of the CDR3 is 14 residues. The V gene's germline CDR1 is ENHRY and CDR2 SYGVKD. The junction had 3 bases not matched to a gene; V was cut back by 6 bases and J by 1 base. The CDR3 region is CAIRGQGKNTEAFF. In DNA form, the CDR3 reads TGTGCCATCAGGGGACAGGGAAAGAACACTGAAGCTTTCTTT.

This chain links TRBV5-4 with TRBJ1-3, with D unresolved. The CDR3 length is 17 residues. CDR1 and CDR2 from the germline V gene are SGHNT and YYREEE (reference sequence). The ends were cut back, 3 bases at V and 4 bases at J, with 20 bases in the middle. Here the CDR3 DNA reads TGTGCCAGCAGCTCGGACGCCCACCCATCGGGAGGAAACACCATATATTTT. It yields the protein CASSSDAHPSGGNTIYF.

The chain joins TRBV7-2 to TRBJ2-1, with TRBD2 matching 7 bases. The CDR3 is 13 amino acids. Germline loops: CDR1 SGHTA, CDR2 FQGNSA. The V segment lost 5 bases and the J segment 8 bases; nucleotides outside the gene matches: 6. CDR3 DNA: TGTGCCAGCAGCCCCCGGACTAGAGATGAGCAGTTCTTC. Translated: CASSPRTRDEQFF.

The table lists this clone with a few counts. The chain employs TRBV7-2 and TRBJ1-4; tentative D call: TRBD1 (5 bases). From germline, CDR1 is SGHTA and CDR2 FQGNSA. The CDR3 has 15 residues. Trimming left V 0 bases short and J 6 bases short, with 11 bases between. CDR3 sequence reads: CASSLARPQDEKLFF. In DNA form, the CDR3 reads TGTGCCAGCAGCTTAGCCCGGCCACAGGATGAAAAACTGTTTTTT.

About this clone: Other DNA sequences in this specimen translate into the identical CDR3. The chain has TRBV6-2 or TRBV6-3 and TRBJ1-6; tentative D call: TRBD1 (5 bases). This CDR3 contains 19 residues. Trimming removed 0 bases from V and 0 bases from J, with 15 bases in between. Germline CDR1 reads MNHEY; CDR2 reads SVGEGT. CDR3 bases: TGTGCCAGCAGTTACTCGGGCAGAAGGACAAGCTCCTATAATTCACCCCTCCACTTT. Translated: CASSYSGRRTSSYNSPLHF.

The chain couples TRBV11-1 to TRBJ2-3, with D unclear. The V gene lost 6 bases and the J gene lost 6 bases, with 16 bases spanning the gap. Germline values: CDR1 SGHAT, CDR2 FQDESV (reference sequence). The CDR3 contains 14 residues. This chain's CDR3 is CASSLSRVADTQYF. In DNA, the CDR3 is TGTGCCAGCAGTCTTAGTCGGGTGGCCGATACGCAGTATTTT.

The chain couples TRBV12-3 or TRBV12-4 to TRBJ1-1, with no clear D. The CDR3 covers 13 residues. The V gene lost 1 base and the J gene lost 7 bases, with 10 bases spanning the gap. The CDR3 DNA follows: TGTGCCAGCAGTTTAGTAGTTGATGGTGAAGCTTTCTTT. It yields the protein CASSLVVDGEAFF.

The rearrangement joins TRBV28 to TRBJ1-5; D gene ambiguous. The ends were cut back, 2 bases at V and 6 bases at J, with 14 bases in the middle. CDR1 and CDR2 from the germline V gene are MDHEN and SYDVKM. The CDR3 length is 15 residues. The CDR3 DNA reads TGTGCCAGCAGTTTAGGAGGTTTGCGGGCTCAGCCCCAGCATTTT. As protein: CASSLGGLRAQPQHF.

The V gene is TRBV6-5, the J gene TRBJ2-1; TRBD2 matches 15 bases. V gave up 1 base and J gave up 10 bases; unmatched junction bases: 5. This CDR3 is built from 16 residues. The germline V gene has CDR1 MNHEY and CDR2 SVGAGI. The CDR3 loop is CASSYWTSGGANEQFF. CDR3 bases: TGTGCCAGCAGTTACTGGACTAGCGGGGGGGCTAACGAGCAGTTCTTC.

CDR3 sequence (DNA): TGTGCCAGCAGTGAAGTCTTTGGGGGGAGGAATCAGCCCCAGCATTTT. It specifies CASSEVFGGRNQPQHF. The chain uses TRBV2 and TRBJ1-5; perhaps TRBD1 as D (5 bases). V was clipped by 1 base and J by 4 bases, with 14 bases between them. The CDR3 is 16 amino acids. Germline loops: CDR1 SNHLY, CDR2 FYNNEI.

This chain uses TRBV6-5 with TRBJ1-4; D is unresolved. V lost 0 bases and J lost 8, with 13 bases in between. CDR3 size: 15 residues. Per germline, CDR1 MNHEY and CDR2 SVGAGI. The CDR3 spells CASSYSNYAGEKLFF. CDR3 in DNA: TGTGCCAGCAGTTACTCGAACTATGCGGGAGAAAAACTGTTTTTT.

The chain has TRBV7-9 and TRBJ2-1; possibly TRBD1 for D (5 bases). CDR1 is SEHNR, CDR2 FQNEAQ, per germline (reference sequence). The CDR3 extends over 12 amino acids. Between the trimmed V and J ends, which lost 5 bases and 7 bases, there was a span of 9 bases. This chain's CDR3 is CASSRAGNEQFF. The CDR3 coding sequence is TGTGCCAGCAGCCGGGCAGGGAATGAGCAGTTCTTC.

This clone was counted a single time. The rearrangement joins TRBV9 to TRBJ2-7, with TRBD1 identical over 7 bases. Germline V gives CDR1 SGDLS, CDR2 YYNGEE. The CDR3 is made up of 13 amino acids. J was trimmed by 9 bases and V by 3 bases; bases with no gene match: 9. The CDR3 bases are TGTGCCAGCAGCGAGGGGGACAGAGAAAGGCAGTACTTC. This encodes CASSEGDRERQYF.

The chain has TRBV27 and TRBJ2-7; D not resolved. Germline V gives CDR1 MNHEY, CDR2 SMNVEV (reference sequence). This CDR3 has 12 residues. V dropped 11 bases and J dropped 4 bases, with 15 bases sitting between them. The CDR3 DNA follows: TGTGCCTCCCAGAGTGTCGGGTACGAGCAGTACTTC. Amino acid sequence: CASQSVGYEQYF.

Only a few counts were recorded for this clone. This chain uses TRBV30 with TRBJ2-5, with a possible D match to TRBD2 (6 bases). CDR1 and CDR2 from the germline V gene are GTSNPN and SVGIG (reference sequence). CDR3 length equals 12 residues. V was clipped by 5 bases and J by 3 bases, with 10 bases between them. Here the CDR3 reads CAWATRKETQYF. The DNA of the CDR3 is TGTGCCTGGGCGACTAGGAAAGAGACCCAGTACTTC.

The rearrangement uses TRBV9 and TRBJ2-7, with D perhaps matching TRBD2 (5 bases). Germline V gene sequence: CDR1 SGDLS, CDR2 YYNGEE. Trimming stripped 4 bases from V and 3 bases from J, with 17 bases between. The CDR3 extends over 15 amino acids. This chain's CDR3 is CASSSNPRDGYEQYF. The DNA for the CDR3 is TGTGCCAGCAGCTCCAACCCCCGGGATGGCTACGAGCAGTACTTC.

The rearrangement links TRBV3-1 (or the pseudogene TRBV3-2) to TRBJ2-5, with D perhaps matching TRBD2 (5 bases). Germline lookup yields CDR1 LGHDT and CDR2 YNNKEL (reference sequence). V dropped 4 bases and J dropped 5 bases, with 5 bases sitting between them. The CDR3 runs to 11 residues. CDR3 in DNA: TGTGCCAGCAGCCGAGGGGAGACCCAGTACTTC. Its translation: CASSRGETQYF.

This sequence joins TRBV27 and TRBJ1-1; 9 bases agree with TRBD1. Trimming removed 6 bases from V and 0 bases from J; junction bases left unmatched: 5. The germline V gene encodes CDR1 MNHEY and CDR2 SMNVEV (reference sequence). This CDR3 has 15 residues. The CDR3 region has the DNA TGTGCCAGCAGGGGACAGGGTGCCATGAACACTGAAGCTTTCTTT. Amino acids: CASRGQGAMNTEAFF.

This clone was counted a few times. The chain joins TRBV5-1 to TRBJ1-5; perhaps TRBD1 as D (5 bases). V lost 0 bases, J lost 7 bases, and 14 bases lay in between. The V gene's germline CDR1 is SGHRS and CDR2 YFSETQ. This CDR3 is built from 15 residues. The CDR3 reads CASSLGAGLGQPQHF. CDR3 DNA sequence: TGCGCCAGCAGCTTGGGAGCAGGGTTGGGCCAGCCCCAGCATTTT.

Only one count was recorded for this clone. The V call is TRBV27, the J call TRBJ1-2, with D possibly matching TRBD1 (5 bases). This CDR3 comprises 13 residues. Germline values: CDR1 MNHEY, CDR2 SMNVEV (reference sequence). Deletions cut 3 bases from V and 8 bases from J, with 13 bases between. The DNA of the CDR3 is TGTGCCAGCAGTTTTTCGGGGCGGGGGGGCTACACCTTC. It encodes CASSFSGRGGYTF.

This clone was seen ten or more times. This rearrangement joins TRBV5-5 to TRBJ2-5, with 9 bases matching TRBD1. The CDR3 runs to 17 residues. V lost 0 bases, J lost 2 bases, and 8 bases stayed unmatched. CDR1 SGHKS and CDR2 YYEKEE come from the germline V gene (reference sequence). The CDR3, as DNA: TGTGCCAGCAGCTTGGCACCACAGGGGGCCTTTCAAGAGACCCAGTACTTC. It is translated as CASSLAPQGAFQETQYF.

V usage is TRBV2 and J usage is TRBJ1-2; 9 bases align to TRBD1. Per the germline V gene, CDR1 is SNHLY and CDR2 is FYNNEI. Losses at the gene ends were 7 bases for V and 5 bases for J; bases not matched to a gene: 5. The CDR3 is 13 residues long. The CDR3 DNA reads as TGTGCCAGCATGGGGGGACAGGGTTATGGCTACACCTTC. It translates to CASMGGQGYGYTF.